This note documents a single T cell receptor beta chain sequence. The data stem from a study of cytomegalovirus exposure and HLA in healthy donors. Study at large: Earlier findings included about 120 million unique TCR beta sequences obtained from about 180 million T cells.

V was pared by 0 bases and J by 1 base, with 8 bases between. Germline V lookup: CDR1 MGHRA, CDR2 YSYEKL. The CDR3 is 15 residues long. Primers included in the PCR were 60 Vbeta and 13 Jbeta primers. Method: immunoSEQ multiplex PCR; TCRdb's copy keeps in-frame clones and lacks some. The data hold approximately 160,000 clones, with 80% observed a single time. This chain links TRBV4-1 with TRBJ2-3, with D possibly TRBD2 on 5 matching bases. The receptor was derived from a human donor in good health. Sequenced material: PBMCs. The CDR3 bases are TGCGCCAGCAGCCAAGATGCCGGGGGCACAGATACGCAGTATTTT. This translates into CASSQDAGGTDTQYF.